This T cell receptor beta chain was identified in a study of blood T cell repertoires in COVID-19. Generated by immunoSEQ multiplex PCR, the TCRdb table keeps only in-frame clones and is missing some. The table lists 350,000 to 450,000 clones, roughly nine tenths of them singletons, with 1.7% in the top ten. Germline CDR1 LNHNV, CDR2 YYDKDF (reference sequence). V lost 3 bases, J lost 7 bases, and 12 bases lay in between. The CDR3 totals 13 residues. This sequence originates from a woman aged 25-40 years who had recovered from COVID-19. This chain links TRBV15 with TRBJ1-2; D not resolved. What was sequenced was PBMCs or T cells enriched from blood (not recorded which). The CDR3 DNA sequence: TGTGCCACCAGCAGTGGTCAGGTCCTTGGCTACACCTTC. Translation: CATSSGQVLGYTF.